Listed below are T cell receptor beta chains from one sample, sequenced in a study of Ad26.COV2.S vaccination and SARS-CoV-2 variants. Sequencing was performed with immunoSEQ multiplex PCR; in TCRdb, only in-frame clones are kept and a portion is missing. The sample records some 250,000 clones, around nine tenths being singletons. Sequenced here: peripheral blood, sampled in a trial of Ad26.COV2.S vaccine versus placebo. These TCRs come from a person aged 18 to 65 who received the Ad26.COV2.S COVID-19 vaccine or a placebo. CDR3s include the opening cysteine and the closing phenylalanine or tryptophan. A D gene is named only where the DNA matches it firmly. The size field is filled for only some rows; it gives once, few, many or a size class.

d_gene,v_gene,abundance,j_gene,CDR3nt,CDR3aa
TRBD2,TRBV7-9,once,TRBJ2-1,TGTGCCAGCAGCTTAGATCTAGCGGGAGTCAATGAGCAGTTCTTC,CASSLDLAGVNEQFF
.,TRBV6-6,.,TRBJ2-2,TGTGCCAGCAGTTCACCCACGACAGTCGGGGAGCTGTTTTTT,CASSSPTTVGELFF
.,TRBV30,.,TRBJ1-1,TGTGCCTGGAGCGCCGGACTTGTTGAAGCTTTCTTT,CAWSAGLVEAFF
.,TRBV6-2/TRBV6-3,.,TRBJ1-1,TGTGCCAGCAGCAAAGATGGTGGGGGTATTGAAGCTTTCTTT,CASSKDGGGIEAFF
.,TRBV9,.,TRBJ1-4,TGTGCCAGCAGCGTAGACAGGGAGAGGGCCAAACTGTTTTTT,CASSVDRERAKLFF
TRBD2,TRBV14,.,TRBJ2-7,TGTGCCAGCAGGCCAGCGGGGGGCCTATACGAGCAGTACTTC,CASRPAGGLYEQYF
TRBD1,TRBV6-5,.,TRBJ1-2,TGTGCCAGCAGAAAGGACAGGACCTATGGCTACACCTTC,CASRKDRTYGYTF
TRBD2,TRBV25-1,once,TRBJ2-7,TGTGCCAGCAGCGCAGCGGGGGAACCGCTTCTGTACTTC,CASSAAGEPLLYF
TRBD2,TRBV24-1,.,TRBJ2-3,TGTGCCACCAGTGCCATAGCGGGAAAAACAGATACGCAGTATTTT,CATSAIAGKTDTQYF
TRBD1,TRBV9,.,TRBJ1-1,TGTGCCAGCAGCGTCCTCGACAGGGCTGAAGCTTTCTTT,CASSVLDRAEAFF
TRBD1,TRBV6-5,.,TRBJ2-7,TGTGCCAGCAGTTACTCACCCGGGACAGGGGGCGAACAGTACTTC,CASSYSPGTGGEQYF
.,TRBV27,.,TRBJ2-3,TGTGCCAGCAGTTTAGGGAATATTGGCACAGATACGCAGTATTTT,CASSLGNIGTDTQYF
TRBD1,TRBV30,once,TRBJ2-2,TGTGCCTCCCCGGGACAGGGGAACACCGGGGAGCTGTTTTTT,CASPGQGNTGELFF
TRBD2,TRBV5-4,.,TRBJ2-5,TGTGCCAGCAGCTTGGCGGGGGCGGGGGGATGGCAAGAGACCCAGTACTTC,CASSLAGAGGWQETQYF
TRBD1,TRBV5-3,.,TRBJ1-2,TGTGCCAGAAGCTTTCCGGGACAGGGATCTAACTATGGCTACACCTTC,CARSFPGQGSNYGYTF
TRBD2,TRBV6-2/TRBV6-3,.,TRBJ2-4,TGTGCCAGCAGTTTTGGGACTAATCTTCAGTACTTC,CASSFGTNLQYF